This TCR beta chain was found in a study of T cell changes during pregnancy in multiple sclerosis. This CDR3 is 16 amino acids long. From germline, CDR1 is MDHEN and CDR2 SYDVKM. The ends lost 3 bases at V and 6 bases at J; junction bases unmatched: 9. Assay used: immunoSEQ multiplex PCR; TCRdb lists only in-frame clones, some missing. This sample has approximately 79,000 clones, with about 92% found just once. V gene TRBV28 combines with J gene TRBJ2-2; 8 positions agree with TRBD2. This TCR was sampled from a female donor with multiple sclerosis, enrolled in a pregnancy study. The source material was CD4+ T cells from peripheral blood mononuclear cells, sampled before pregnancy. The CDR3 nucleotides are TGTGCCAGCAGTTTTCCCTTCGCGGGAGGCTCCGGGGAGCTGTTTTTT. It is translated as CASSFPFAGGSGELFF.